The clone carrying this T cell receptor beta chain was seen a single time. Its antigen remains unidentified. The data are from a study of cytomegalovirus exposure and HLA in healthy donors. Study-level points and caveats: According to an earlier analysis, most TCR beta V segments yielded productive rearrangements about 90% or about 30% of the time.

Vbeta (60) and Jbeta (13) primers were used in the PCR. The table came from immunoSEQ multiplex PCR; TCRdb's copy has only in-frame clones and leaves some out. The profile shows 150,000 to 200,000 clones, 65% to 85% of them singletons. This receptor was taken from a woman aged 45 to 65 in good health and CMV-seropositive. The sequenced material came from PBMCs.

The CDR3 region is CASRKWTPNTEAFF. CDR3 DNA: TGTGCCAGCAGAAAGTGGACACCTAACACTGAAGCTTTCTTT. V usage is TRBV7-2 and J usage is TRBJ1-1; D possibly corresponds to TRBD1 (5 bases). Trimming removed 6 bases at V and 2 bases at J, with 13 bases between. This CDR3 region has 14 residues. The germline CDR1 and CDR2 sequences are SGHTA and FQGNSA.